The 10 T cell receptor beta chains in this list originate from one sample, sequenced in a study of blood T cell repertoires in COVID-19. TCRdb's copy holds only in-frame clones and misses some; the assay was immunoSEQ multiplex PCR. The sample lists about 520,000 clones, roughly 85% occurring once. The sequenced sample was peripheral blood. These receptors all stem from a human donor in a cohort sampled during active COVID-19.

The chain recombines TRBV10-3 with TRBJ1-2; D may be TRBD1 (6 bases). Germline CDR1 reads ENHRY; CDR2 reads SYGVKD. The germline V and J ends were trimmed by 3 bases and 8 bases, with 19 bases remaining between them. The CDR3 length is 15 residues. The CDR3 nucleotides read TGTGCCATCAGTGATCACCGGGACACCCTTGGAGGCTACACCTTC. Translation: CAISDHRDTLGGYTF.

The genes are TRBV10-3 and TRBJ2-1, with TRBD2 matching 12 bases. This CDR3 has 16 amino acids. J was trimmed by 10 bases and V by 4 bases; bases with no gene match: 11. Germline V lookup: CDR1 ENHRY, CDR2 SYGVKD. The CDR3 DNA reads as TGTGCCATCAGTGCAAGACTAGCGGGAGTAGGCAAAGAGCAGTTCTTC. Its translation is CAISARLAGVGKEQFF.

The V and J genes are TRBV28 and TRBJ2-3; 8 bases are a match to TRBD1. This CDR3 is built from 14 residues. J was trimmed by 6 bases and V by 4 bases; bases with no gene match: 6. The germline gives CDR1 MDHEN, CDR2 SYDVKM. CDR3 amino acids: CASSSSRTGDTQYF. DNA for the CDR3: TGTGCCAGCAGTTCCTCCCGGACAGGGGATACGCAGTATTTT.

The CDR3 sequence is CASRPTRGGTEAFF. The DNA for the CDR3 is TGTGCCAGTCGCCCAACGAGAGGGGGCACTGAAGCTTTCTTT. The gene calls are TRBV19 and TRBJ1-1; tentatively, D is TRBD1 (6 bases). In germline, CDR1 is LNHDA, CDR2 SQIVND (reference sequence). This CDR3 has 14 residues. The V end was cut by 8 bases, the J end by 4 bases, with 17 bases between.

The J gene is TRBJ2-7, the V gene TRBV15; the match to TRBD2 covers 11 bases. The trim removed 0 bases at V and 7 bases at J, leaving 8 bases unmatched. Germline V gene sequence: CDR1 LNHNV, CDR2 YYDKDF (reference sequence). This CDR3 has 16 amino acids. The CDR3 region is CATSRDVGTSGMEQYF. CDR3 bases: TGTGCCACCAGCAGAGATGTAGGGACTAGCGGCATGGAGCAGTACTTC. The whole variable domain, remainder taken from reference TRBV15 and TRBJ2-7, is DAMVIQNPRYQVTQFGKPVTLSCSQTLNHNVMYWYQQKSSQAPKLLFHYYDKDFNNEADTPDNFQSRRPNTSFCFLDIRSPGLGDTAMYLCATSRDVGTSGMEQYFGPGTRLTVT.

V is TRBV27 and J is TRBJ1-1; 7 bases are a match to TRBD1. The ends lost 5 bases at V and 4 bases at J; junction bases unmatched: 4. Germline V gene sequence: CDR1 MNHEY, CDR2 SMNVEV (reference sequence). This CDR3 region has 13 residues. The CDR3 DNA is TGTGCCAGCAGTCGGGGACAGTCCACTGAAGCTTTCTTT. It specifies CASSRGQSTEAFF.

J is TRBJ2-1 and V is TRBV18; tentatively, D is TRBD1 (6 bases). Germline CDR1 and CDR2: KGHSH and LQKENI. The CDR3 extends over 15 amino acids. V was pared by 5 bases and J by 1 base, with 12 bases between. The CDR3 is CASSKGERSYNEQFF. In DNA form, the CDR3 reads TGTGCCAGCTCAAAGGGGGAGCGGTCCTACAATGAGCAGTTCTTC. The full variable domain, completed using reference TRBV18 and TRBJ2-1, is NAGVMQNPRHLVRRRGQEARLRCSPMKGHSHVYWYRQLPEEGLKFMVYLQKENIIDESGMPKERFSAEFPKEGPSILRIQQVVRGDSAAYFCASSKGERSYNEQFFGPGTRLTVL.

At least ten counts were recorded for this clone. The DNA of the CDR3 is TGTGCCAGCAGCCCGAGAGGCCAGCAGCCCCAGCATTTT. Its translation is CASSPRGQQPQHF. J is TRBJ1-5 and V is TRBV7-2; D ambiguous. Germline values: CDR1 SGHTA, CDR2 FQGNSA. V lost 5 bases and J 7 bases, leaving 12 bases between the germline ends. CDR3 length: 13 residues.

In its sample, this clone was seen a few times. The chain combines TRBV3-1 (or the pseudogene TRBV3-2) with TRBJ1-3, with D hard to call. Per the germline V gene, CDR1 is LGHDT and CDR2 is YNNKEL (reference sequence). This CDR3 contains 14 residues. The V end lost 1 base, the J end lost 1 base, and 5 bases lay between the germline ends. The CDR3 coding sequence is TGTGCCAGCAGCCAAGGTCAATCTGGAAACACCATATATTTT. Protein sequence: CASSQGQSGNTIYF.

The CDR3 loop is CASSVSDRAYTEAFF. The DNA of the CDR3 is TGTGCCAGCAGCGTATCCGACAGGGCCTACACTGAAGCTTTCTTT. The chain has TRBV9 and TRBJ1-1, with 7 nucleotides matching TRBD1. Germline V gene lookup returns CDR1 SGDLS and CDR2 YYNGEE. V lost 1 base and J lost 3; bases outside the gene matches: 6. The CDR3 has 15 residues.